This is a list of T cell receptor beta chains from one sample in a study of T-cell memory formation after mild COVID-19. TCRdb itself ran the 5' RACE reads through MiXCR, one entry per CDR3 protein. The data show 350,000 to 450,000 distinct CDR3 sequences, with 28% seen just once and roughly 12% held by the top ten. The sample comprised PBMCs or a T cell subset sorted from them (not recorded which). The receptor set was obtained from an adult woman who had mild COVID-19 (a few samples of this study predate the infection). Cell type and time point are not known. The CDR3 runs from the conserved cysteine through the conserved F or W. Not all rows give a size; the values are once, few, many and, for expanded clones, a class.

V: TRBV29-1
length: 13
J: TRBJ2-7
size: .
CDR3: CSYSQAATYEQYF

V: TRBV5-1
length: 13
J: TRBJ1-5
size: .
CDR3: CASSWGPDQPQHF

V: TRBV6-5
length: 15
J: TRBJ1-2
size: few
CDR3: CASSYMSTKSPGYTF

V: TRBV29-1
length: 12
J: TRBJ2-7
size: many
CDR3: CSVEGTSYEQYF

V: TRBV5-1
length: 13
J: TRBJ1-2
size: .
CDR3: CASSLGGQRSYTF

V: TRBV12-3/TRBV12-4
length: 11
J: TRBJ2-7
size: .
CDR3: CASTEGGEQYF

V: TRBV11-3
length: 14
J: TRBJ1-1
size: .
CDR3: CASSPTGFDTEAFF

V: TRBV11-2
length: 14
J: TRBJ2-3
size: few
CDR3: CASSFSLAGDTQYF

V: TRBV15
length: 15
J: TRBJ2-3
size: .
CDR3: CATSLQGTDTDTQYF

V: TRBV24-1
length: 13
J: TRBJ2-1
size: few
CDR3: CATGTGKGVKQFF

V: TRBV5-6
length: 14
J: TRBJ2-7
size: few
CDR3: CASSQGQAIYEQYF

V: TRBV7-9
length: 14
J: TRBJ1-2
size: .
CDR3: CASSPDTSSYGYTF

V: TRBV6-1
length: 15
J: TRBJ2-1
size: .
CDR3: CASSGWGQSRNEQFF

V: TRBV9
length: 15
J: TRBJ2-1
size: few
CDR3: CASSSGAASYNEQFF

V: TRBV7-6
length: 15
J: TRBJ1-5
size: .
CDR3: CASSSTPVAGQPQHF

V: TRBV5-1
length: 15
J: TRBJ2-3
size: .
CDR3: CASSFSGYSTDTQYF

V: TRBV12-3/TRBV12-4
length: 15
J: TRBJ1-6
size: .
CDR3: CASSTRTGSGSPLHF

V: TRBV29-1
length: 13
J: TRBJ2-1
size: few
CDR3: CSGQRGSYNEQFF

V: TRBV6-6
length: 15
J: TRBJ2-7
size: .
CDR3: CASRSLRDHSYEQYF

V: TRBV12-3/TRBV12-4
length: 13
J: TRBJ2-7
size: few
CDR3: CASSRGHPYEQYF

V: TRBV5-5
length: 15
J: TRBJ2-3
size: .
CDR3: CASSLTGALTDTQYF

V: TRBV7-2
length: 13
J: TRBJ2-1
size: many
CDR3: CASSFSSYNEQFF

V: TRBV7-6
length: 14
J: TRBJ2-5
size: .
CDR3: CASSSWDKQETQYF

V: TRBV7-8
length: 19
J: TRBJ2-5
size: few
CDR3: CASSYGFLAGGPKSETQYF

V: TRBV24-1
length: 17
J: TRBJ2-5
size: .
CDR3: CATGFLTSGRGQETQYF

V: TRBV12-3/TRBV12-4
length: 16
J: TRBJ1-1
size: few
CDR3: CASSPSRVIRTSEAFF

V: TRBV12-3/TRBV12-4
length: 15
J: TRBJ2-3
size: .
CDR3: CASSYRTGGTDTQYF

V: TRBV15
length: 17
J: TRBJ2-7
size: .
CDR3: CATSRATNRGRRFEQYF

V: TRBV5-1
length: 14
J: TRBJ2-7
size: .
CDR3: CASSLTESSYEQYF

V: TRBV3-1
length: 13
J: TRBJ2-5
size: .
CDR3: CASSQLGGETQYF

V: TRBV7-8
length: 14
J: TRBJ2-5
size: .
CDR3: CASRGGSEGETQYF

V: TRBV19
length: 13
J: TRBJ2-3
size: .
CDR3: CASSTRDPDTQYF

V: TRBV9
length: 14
J: TRBJ2-5
size: once
CDR3: CASGGGTDQETQYF

V: TRBV5-5
length: 12
J: TRBJ2-1
size: .
CDR3: CASSWQGGEQFF

V: TRBV14
length: 18
J: TRBJ2-1
size: few
CDR3: CASSLNQQSWALYNEQFF

V: TRBV6-5
length: 15
J: TRBJ2-3
size: few
CDR3: CASSSTSGVWGTQYF

V: TRBV12-3/TRBV12-4
length: 11
J: TRBJ2-1
size: once
CDR3: CASSPRGEQFF

V: TRBV5-6
length: 15
J: TRBJ1-1
size: .
CDR3: CASSLNRYPNTEAFF

V: TRBV24-1
length: 16
J: TRBJ2-2
size: .
CDR3: CATSDFGWTETGELFF

V: TRBV27
length: 17
J: TRBJ2-1
size: once
CDR3: CASSLRPGTGGYNEQFF

V: TRBV20-1
length: 13
J: TRBJ2-7
size: .
CDR3: CSARGHSSYEQYF

V: TRBV12-3/TRBV12-4
length: 14
J: TRBJ2-1
size: .
CDR3: CASSYSGDYNEQFF

V: TRBV10-3
length: 15
J: TRBJ1-2
size: .
CDR3: CAIRQEGLQIVGYTF

V: TRBV29-1
length: 14
J: TRBJ2-1
size: few
CDR3: CSVIQQGSYNEQFF

V: TRBV19
length: 13
J: TRBJ1-1
size: .
CDR3: CASSIGPMGEAFF

V: TRBV4-1
length: 15
J: TRBJ1-3
size: once
CDR3: CASSQEAHSGNTIYF

V: TRBV7-8
length: 15
J: TRBJ2-2
size: .
CDR3: CASSLSPGGDGELFF

V: TRBV9
length: 13
J: TRBJ1-1
size: .
CDR3: CASSPGGAAEAFF

V: TRBV5-1
length: 14
J: TRBJ2-3
size: few
CDR3: CASSPDREADTQYF

V: TRBV7-9
length: 11
J: TRBJ1-1
size: .
CDR3: CASSLNNEAFF

V: TRBV12-3/TRBV12-4
length: 9
J: TRBJ1-2
size: many
CDR3: CASDGGYTF

V: TRBV24-1
length: 15
J: TRBJ2-3
size: few
CDR3: CATSDLSVLGDTQYF

V: TRBV6-5
length: 15
J: TRBJ2-3
size: few
CDR3: CASRGLAVGGDTQYF

V: TRBV11-2
length: 15
J: TRBJ1-2
size: .
CDR3: CASSRLGTGGHGYTF

V: TRBV7-9
length: 13
J: TRBJ2-7
size: few
CDR3: CASRGTGRGEQYF